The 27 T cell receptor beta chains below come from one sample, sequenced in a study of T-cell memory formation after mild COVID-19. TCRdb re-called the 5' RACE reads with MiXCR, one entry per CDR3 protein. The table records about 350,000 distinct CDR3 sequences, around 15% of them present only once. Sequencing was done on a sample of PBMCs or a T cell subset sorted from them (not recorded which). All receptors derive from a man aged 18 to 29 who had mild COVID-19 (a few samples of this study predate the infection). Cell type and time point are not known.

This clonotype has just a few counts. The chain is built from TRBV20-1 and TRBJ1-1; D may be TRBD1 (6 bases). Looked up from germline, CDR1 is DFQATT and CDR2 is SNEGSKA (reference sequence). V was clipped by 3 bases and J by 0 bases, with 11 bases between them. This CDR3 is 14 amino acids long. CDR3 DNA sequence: TGCAGTGCTAGGAAAGCAGGGGTGAACACTGAAGCTTTCTTT. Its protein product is CSARKAGVNTEAFF.

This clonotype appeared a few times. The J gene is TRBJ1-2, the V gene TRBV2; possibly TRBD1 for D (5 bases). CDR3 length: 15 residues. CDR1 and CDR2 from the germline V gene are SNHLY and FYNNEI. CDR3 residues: CAGWEQESSNYGYTF. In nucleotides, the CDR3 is TGTGCAGGGTGGGAACAGGAGTCCTCTAACTATGGCTACACCTTC.

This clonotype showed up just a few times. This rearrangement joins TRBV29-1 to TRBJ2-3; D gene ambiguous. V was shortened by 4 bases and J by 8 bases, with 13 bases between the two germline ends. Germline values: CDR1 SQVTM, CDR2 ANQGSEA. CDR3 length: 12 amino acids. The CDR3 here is CSVGGPGGTQYF. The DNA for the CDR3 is TGCAGCGTTGGCGGCCCGGGTGGTACGCAGTATTTT.

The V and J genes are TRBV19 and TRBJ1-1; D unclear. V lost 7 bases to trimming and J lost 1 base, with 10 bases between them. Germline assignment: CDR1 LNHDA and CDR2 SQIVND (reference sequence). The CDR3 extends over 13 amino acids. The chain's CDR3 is CASTLSSNTEAFF. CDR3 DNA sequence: TGTGCCAGTACCCTATCATCGAACACTGAAGCTTTCTTT.

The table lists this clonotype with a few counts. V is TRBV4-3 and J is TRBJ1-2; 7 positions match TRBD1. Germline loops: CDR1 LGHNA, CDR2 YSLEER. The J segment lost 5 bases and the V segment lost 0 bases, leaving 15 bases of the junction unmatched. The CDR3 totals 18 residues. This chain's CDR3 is CASSQEAGQTLPGYGYTF. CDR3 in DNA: TGCGCCAGCAGCCAAGAGGCGGGACAGACACTCCCTGGGTATGGCTACACCTTC.

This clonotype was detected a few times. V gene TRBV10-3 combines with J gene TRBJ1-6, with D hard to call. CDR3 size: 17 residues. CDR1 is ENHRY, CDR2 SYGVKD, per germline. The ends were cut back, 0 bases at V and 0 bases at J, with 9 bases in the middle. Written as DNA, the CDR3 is TGTGCCATCAGTGAGTCTGCGTTGAGCTCCTATAATTCACCCCTCCACTTT. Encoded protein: CAISESALSSYNSPLHF.

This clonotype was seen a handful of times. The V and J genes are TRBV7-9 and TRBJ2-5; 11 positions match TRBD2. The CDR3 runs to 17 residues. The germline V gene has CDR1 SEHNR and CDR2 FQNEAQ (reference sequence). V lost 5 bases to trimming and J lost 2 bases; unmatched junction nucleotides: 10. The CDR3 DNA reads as TGTGCCAGCAGCCGGCTACGGACTAGCGGGCCTCAAGAGACCCAGTACTTC. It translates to CASSRLRTSGPQETQYF.

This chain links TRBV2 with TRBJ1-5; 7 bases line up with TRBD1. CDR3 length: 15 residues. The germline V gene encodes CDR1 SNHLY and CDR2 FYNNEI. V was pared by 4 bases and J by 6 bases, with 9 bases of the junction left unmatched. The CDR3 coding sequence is TGTGCCAGCAGTGTCTTAAACAGGGGTAGTCAGCCCCAGCATTTT. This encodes CASSVLNRGSQPQHF. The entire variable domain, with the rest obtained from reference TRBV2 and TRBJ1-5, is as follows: EPEVTQTPSHQVTQMGQEVILRCVPISNHLYFYWYRQILGQKVEFLVSFYNNEISEKSEIFDDQFSVERPDGSNFTLKIRSTKLEDSAMYFCASSVLNRGSQPQHFGDGTRLSIL.

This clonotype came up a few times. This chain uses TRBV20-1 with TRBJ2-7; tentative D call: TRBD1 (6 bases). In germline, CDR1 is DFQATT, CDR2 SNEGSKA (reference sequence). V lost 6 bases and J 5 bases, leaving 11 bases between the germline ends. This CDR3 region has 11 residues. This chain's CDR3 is CSAIQGNEQYF. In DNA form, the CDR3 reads TGCAGTGCGATACAGGGAAACGAGCAGTACTTC.

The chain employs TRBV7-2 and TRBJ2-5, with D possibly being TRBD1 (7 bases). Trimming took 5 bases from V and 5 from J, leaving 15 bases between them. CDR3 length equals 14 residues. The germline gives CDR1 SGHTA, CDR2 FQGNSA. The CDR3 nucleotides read TGTGCCAGCAGCAGAACAGGGGCGGGGGAGACCCAGTACTTC. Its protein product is CASSRTGAGETQYF.

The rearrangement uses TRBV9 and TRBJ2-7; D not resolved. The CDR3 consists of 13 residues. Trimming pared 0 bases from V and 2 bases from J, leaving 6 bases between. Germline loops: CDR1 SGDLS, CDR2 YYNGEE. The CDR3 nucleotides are TGTGCCAGCAGCGTAGGGGAAGCCTACGAGCAGTACTTC. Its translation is CASSVGEAYEQYF.

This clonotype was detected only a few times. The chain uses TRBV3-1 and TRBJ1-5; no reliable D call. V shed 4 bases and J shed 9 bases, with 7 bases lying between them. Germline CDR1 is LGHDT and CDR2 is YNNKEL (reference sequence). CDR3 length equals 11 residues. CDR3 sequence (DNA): TGTGCCAGCAGCCGTAGAGGGCCCCAGCATTTT. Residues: CASSRRGPQHF.

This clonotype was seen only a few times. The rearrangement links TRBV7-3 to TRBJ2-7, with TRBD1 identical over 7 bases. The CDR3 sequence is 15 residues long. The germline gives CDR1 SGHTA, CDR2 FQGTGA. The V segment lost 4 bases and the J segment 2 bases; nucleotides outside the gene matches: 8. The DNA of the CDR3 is TGTGCCAGCAGCTACCGACAGGGTTCAACCTACGAGCAGTACTTC. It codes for CASSYRQGSTYEQYF.

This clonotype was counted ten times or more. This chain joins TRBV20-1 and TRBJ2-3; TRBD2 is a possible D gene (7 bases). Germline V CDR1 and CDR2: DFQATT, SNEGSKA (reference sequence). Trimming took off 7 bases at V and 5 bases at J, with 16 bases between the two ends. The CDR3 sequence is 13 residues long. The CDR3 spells CSDQRGAGDTQYF. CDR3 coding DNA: TGCAGTGATCAACGGGGGGCGGGAGATACGCAGTATTTT.

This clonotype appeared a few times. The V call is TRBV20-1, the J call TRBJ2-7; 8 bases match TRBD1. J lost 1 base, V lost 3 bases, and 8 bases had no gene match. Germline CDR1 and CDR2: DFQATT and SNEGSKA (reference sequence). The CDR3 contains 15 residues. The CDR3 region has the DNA TGCAGTGCTAGGGTTTGGGACAGGCCTTCCTACGAGCAGTACTTC. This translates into CSARVWDRPSYEQYF.

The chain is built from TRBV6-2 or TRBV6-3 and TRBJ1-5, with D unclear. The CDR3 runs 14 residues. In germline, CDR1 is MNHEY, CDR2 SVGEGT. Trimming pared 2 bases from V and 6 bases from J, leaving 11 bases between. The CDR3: CASSYRGIGQPQHF. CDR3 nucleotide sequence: TGTGCCAGCAGTTACCGGGGTATCGGTCAGCCCCAGCATTTT.

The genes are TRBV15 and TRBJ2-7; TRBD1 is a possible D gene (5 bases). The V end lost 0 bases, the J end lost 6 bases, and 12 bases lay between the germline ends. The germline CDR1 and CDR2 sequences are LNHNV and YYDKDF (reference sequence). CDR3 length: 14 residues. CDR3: CATSRDYQGGEQYV. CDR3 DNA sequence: TGTGCCACCAGCAGAGATTACCAGGGTGGCGAGCAGTACGTC.

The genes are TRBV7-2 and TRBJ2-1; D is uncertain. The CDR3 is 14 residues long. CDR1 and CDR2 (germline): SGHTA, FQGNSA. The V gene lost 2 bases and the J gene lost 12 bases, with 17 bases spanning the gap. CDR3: CASSLNGLPGVQFF. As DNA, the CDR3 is TGTGCCAGCAGCTTAAACGGTCTTCCTGGGGTGCAGTTCTTC.

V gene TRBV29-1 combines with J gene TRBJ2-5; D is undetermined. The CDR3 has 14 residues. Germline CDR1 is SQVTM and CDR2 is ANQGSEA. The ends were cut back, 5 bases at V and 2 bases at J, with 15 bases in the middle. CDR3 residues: CSVRAKYRQETQYF. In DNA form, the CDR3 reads TGCAGCGTTCGGGCTAAATACCGTCAAGAGACCCAGTACTTC.

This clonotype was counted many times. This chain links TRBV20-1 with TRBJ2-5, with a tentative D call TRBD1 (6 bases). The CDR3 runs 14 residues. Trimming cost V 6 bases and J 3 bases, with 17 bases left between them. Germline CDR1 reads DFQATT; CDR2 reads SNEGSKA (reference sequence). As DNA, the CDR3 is TGCAGTGCCCCGCGGACAGTGGGGGAAGAGACCCAGTACTTC. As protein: CSAPRTVGEETQYF.

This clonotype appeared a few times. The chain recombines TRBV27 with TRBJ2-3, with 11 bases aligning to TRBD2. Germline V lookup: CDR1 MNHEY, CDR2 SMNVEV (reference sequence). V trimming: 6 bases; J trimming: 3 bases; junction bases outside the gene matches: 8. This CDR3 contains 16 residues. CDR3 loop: CASSTIAGGLTDTQYF. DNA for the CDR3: TGTGCCAGCAGCACCATAGCGGGGGGGCTTACAGATACGCAGTATTTT.

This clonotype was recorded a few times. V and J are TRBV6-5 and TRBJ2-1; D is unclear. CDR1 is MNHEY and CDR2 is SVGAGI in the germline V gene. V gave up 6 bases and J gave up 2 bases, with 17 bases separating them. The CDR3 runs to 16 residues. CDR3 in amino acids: CASSGDLVLTYNEQFF. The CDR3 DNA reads TGTGCCAGCAGCGGCGATCTAGTCCTGACCTACAATGAGCAGTTCTTC.

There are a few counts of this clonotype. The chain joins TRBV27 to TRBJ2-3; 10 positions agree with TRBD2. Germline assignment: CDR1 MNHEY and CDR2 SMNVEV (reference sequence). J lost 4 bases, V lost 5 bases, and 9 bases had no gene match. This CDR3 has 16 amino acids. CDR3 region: CASSASVSGGADTQYF. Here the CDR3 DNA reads TGTGCCAGCAGTGCCTCGGTCAGCGGGGGGGCAGATACGCAGTATTTT.

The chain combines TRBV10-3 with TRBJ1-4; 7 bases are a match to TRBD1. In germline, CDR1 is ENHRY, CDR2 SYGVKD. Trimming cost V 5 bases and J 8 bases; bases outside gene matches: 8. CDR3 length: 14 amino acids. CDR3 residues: CAISSLQGDEKLFF. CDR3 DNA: TGTGCCATCAGTTCTCTGCAGGGGGACGAAAAACTGTTTTTT.

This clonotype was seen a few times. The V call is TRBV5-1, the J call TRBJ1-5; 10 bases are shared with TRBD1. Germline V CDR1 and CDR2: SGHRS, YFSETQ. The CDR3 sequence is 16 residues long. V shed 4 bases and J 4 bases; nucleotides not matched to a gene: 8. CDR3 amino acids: CASSTGTGDSNQPQHF. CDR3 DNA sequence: TGCGCCAGCAGCACCGGGACAGGGGATAGTAATCAGCCCCAGCATTTT.

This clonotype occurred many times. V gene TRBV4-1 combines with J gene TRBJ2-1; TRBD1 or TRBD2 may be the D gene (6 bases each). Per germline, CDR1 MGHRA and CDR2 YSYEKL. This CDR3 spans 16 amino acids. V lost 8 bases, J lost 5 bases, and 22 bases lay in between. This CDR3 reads CASGGSGADLNNEQFF. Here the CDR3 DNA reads TGCGCCAGCGGGGGGTCGGGGGCAGACCTAAACAATGAGCAGTTCTTC.

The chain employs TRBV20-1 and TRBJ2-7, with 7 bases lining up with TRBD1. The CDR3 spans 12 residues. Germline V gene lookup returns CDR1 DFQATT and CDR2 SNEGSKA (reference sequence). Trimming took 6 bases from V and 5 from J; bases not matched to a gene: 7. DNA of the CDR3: TGCAGTGCCGGCAGGGGGACCAACGAGCAGTACTTC. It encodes CSAGRGTNEQYF.